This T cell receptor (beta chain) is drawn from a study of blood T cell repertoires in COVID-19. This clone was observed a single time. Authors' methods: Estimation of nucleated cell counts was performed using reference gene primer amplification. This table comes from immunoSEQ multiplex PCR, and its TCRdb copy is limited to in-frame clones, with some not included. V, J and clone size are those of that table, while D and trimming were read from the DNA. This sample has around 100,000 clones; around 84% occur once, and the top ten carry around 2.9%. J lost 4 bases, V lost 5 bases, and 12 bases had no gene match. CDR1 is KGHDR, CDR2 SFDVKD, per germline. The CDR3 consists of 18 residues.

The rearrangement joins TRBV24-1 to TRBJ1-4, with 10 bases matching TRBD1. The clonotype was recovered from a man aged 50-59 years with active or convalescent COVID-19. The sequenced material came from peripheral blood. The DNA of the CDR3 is TGTGCCACCAGTGCCGTGACAGGGGGCGGAAATGGTAATGAAAAACTGTTTTTT. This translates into CATSAVTGGGNGNEKLFF.